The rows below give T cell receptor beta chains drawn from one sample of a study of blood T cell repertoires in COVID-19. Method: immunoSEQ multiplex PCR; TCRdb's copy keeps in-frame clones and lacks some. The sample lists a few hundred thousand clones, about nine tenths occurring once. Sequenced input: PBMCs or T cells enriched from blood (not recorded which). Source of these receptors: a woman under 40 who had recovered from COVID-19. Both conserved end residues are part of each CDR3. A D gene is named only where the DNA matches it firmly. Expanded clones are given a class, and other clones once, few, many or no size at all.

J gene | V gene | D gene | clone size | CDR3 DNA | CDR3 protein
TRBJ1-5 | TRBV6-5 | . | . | TGTGCCAGCAGAAATACAGGGCTTAGGGGTCAGCCCCAGCATTTT | CASRNTGLRGQPQHF
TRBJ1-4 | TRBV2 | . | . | TGTGCCAGCAGCCCCGGTGAAGGGGGTGAAAAACTGTTTTTT | CASSPGEGGEKLFF
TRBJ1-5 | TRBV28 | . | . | TGTGCCAGCAGTTTTCTAGTTGGGCAGGGTAGAGGACAGCCCCAGCATTTT | CASSFLVGQGRGQPQHF
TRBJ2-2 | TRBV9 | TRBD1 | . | TGTGCCAGCAGCGTACAGGGGGCGAGCACCGGGGAGCTGTTTTTT | CASSVQGASTGELFF
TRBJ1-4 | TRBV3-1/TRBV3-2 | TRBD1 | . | TGTGCCAGCAGCCATCGGGACAGGGGGCGAAATGAAAAACTGTTTTTT | CASSHRDRGRNEKLFF
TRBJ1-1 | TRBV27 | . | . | TGTGCCAGCATACGGAACAGGAATTTTGCCACTGAAGCTTTCTTT | CASIRNRNFATEAFF
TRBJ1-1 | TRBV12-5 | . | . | TGTGCTAGTGGTGGTAGAGTAGCTTTCTTT | CASGGRVAFF
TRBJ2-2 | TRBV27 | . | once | TGTGCCAGCAGTCGACCGGGACTTGGGGGAGGAGGCACCGGGGAGCTGTTTTTT | CASSRPGLGGGGTGELFF
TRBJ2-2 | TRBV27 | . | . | TGTGCCAGCAGCCCCGGACTCGGCGGGGAGCTGTTTTTT | CASSPGLGGELFF
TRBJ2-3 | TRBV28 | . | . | TGTGCCAGCAGTCCCCAGGGGGATACGCAGTATTTT | CASSPQGDTQYF
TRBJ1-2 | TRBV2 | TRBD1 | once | TGTGCCAGCAGTGAAGTCAGGGGGCTTGGCTATGGCTACACCTTC | CASSEVRGLGYGYTF
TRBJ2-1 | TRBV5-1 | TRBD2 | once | TGCGCCAGCAGCCCTCTAGCGGCTCGACGCAATGAGCAGTTCTTC | CASSPLAARRNEQFF
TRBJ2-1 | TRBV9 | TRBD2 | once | TGTGCCAGCAGCGGAGAGCCGGGGGGGGAGCAGAAGGCCTACAATGAGCAGTTCTTC | CASSGEPGGEQKAYNEQFF
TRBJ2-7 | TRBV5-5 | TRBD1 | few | TGTGCCAGCAGACCTGACAGGGCGCACTCCGAGCAGTACTTC | CASRPDRAHSEQYF
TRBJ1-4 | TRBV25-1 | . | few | TGTGCCACTCAGGTGTCCGGAACTAATGAAAAACTGTTTTTT | CATQVSGTNEKLFF
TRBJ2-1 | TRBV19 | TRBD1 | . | TGTGCCACTGGTCGGGGACAGGGTCCCTACAATGAGCAGTTCTTC | CATGRGQGPYNEQFF
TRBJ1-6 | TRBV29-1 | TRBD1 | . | TGCAGCGTAGGGACAGGGGGCAATTCACCCCTCCACTTT | CSVGTGGNSPLHF
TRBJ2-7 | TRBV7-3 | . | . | TGTGCCAGCAGCTTATCGGGCGGGTTCTCCTACGAGCAGTACTTC | CASSLSGGFSYEQYF
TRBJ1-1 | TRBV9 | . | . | TGTGCCAGCAGCGTAGACCCCCTGGGCCAAGTGAACACTGAAGCTTTCTTT | CASSVDPLGQVNTEAFF
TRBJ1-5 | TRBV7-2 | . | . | TGTGCCAGCAGCATGGACACTGGCCAGCCCCAGCATTTT | CASSMDTGQPQHF
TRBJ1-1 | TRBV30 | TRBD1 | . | TGTGCCTGGAATAACAGGGGTGGAACTGAAGCTTTCTTT | CAWNNRGGTEAFF
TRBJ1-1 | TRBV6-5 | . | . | TGTGCCAGCAGTTACTCACCCCGGGAGGGCACTGAAGCTTTCTTT | CASSYSPREGTEAFF
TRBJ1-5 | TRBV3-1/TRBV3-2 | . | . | TGTGCCAGCAGCCGTGGTTCTATCCGGCCCCAGCATTTT | CASSRGSIRPQHF
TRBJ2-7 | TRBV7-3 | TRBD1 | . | TGTGCCAGCAGCTTAACGGGACAGGGGGAAAACTACGAGCAGTACTTC | CASSLTGQGENYEQYF
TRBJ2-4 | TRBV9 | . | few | TGTGCCAGCAGCGTAGCGGAGGGCCTAGCCATTCAGTACTTC | CASSVAEGLAIQYF
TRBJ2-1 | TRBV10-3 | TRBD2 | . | TGTGCCATCAGTGAGAGCGGGGTCGCTTACAATGAGCAGTTCTTC | CAISESGVAYNEQFF
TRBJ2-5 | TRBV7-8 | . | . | TGTGCCAGCAGCCGAGCCCAGGAGACCCAGTACTTC | CASSRAQETQYF
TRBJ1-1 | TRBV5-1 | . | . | TGCGCCAGCAGCATTGCCACAGGGAACACTGAAGCTTTCTTT | CASSIATGNTEAFF
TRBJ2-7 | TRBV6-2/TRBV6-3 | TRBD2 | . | TGTGCCAGCAGTAAAACTAGCGCACCCACCTACGAGCAGTACTTC | CASSKTSAPTYEQYF
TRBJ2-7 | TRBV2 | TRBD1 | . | TGTGCCAGCACTGTCCAGACAGGGGGATTGGGGGAGCAGTACTTC | CASTVQTGGLGEQYF
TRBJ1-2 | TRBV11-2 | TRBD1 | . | TGTGCCAGCAGCTTATCCGACTCCGGGACAGCTCACTATGGCTACACCTTC | CASSLSDSGTAHYGYTF
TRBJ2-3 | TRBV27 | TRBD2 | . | TGTGCCAGCAGTCTGGGTCCGGGACTAGCGGAGTATTTT | CASSLGPGLAEYF
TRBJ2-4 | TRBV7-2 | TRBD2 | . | TGTGCCAGCAGCCCCCGGGGGGGGCTTGGGAACATTCAGTACTTC | CASSPRGGLGNIQYF
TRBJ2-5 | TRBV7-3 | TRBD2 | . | TGTGCCAGCAGCCCGGGGGGAATCCAAGAGACCCAGTACTTC | CASSPGGIQETQYF
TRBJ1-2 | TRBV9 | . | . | TGTGCCAGCACCCCGATTCCGACAGGACTCGGAGCTAACTATGGCTACACCTTC | CASTPIPTGLGANYGYTF
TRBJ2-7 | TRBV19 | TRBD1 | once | TGTGCCAGTAGTAATGCCGGGACAGGGCTGGAACCCTACGAGCAGTACTTC | CASSNAGTGLEPYEQYF
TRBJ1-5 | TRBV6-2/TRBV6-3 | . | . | TGTGCCAGCAGTTTAAACAGGGCGAGCAATCAGCCCCAGCATTTT | CASSLNRASNQPQHF
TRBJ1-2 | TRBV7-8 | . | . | TGTGCCAGCAGCTTAGAAGGGAGCGGCATATATGGCTACACCTTC | CASSLEGSGIYGYTF
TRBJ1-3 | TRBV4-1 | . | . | TGCGCCAGCAGCCCAGGTCGCGGAAACACCATATATTTT | CASSPGRGNTIYF
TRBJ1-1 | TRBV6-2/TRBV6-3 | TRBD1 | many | TGTGCCAGCAGCGAACAGGGGGAGGTGACTGAAGCTTTCTTT | CASSEQGEVTEAFF
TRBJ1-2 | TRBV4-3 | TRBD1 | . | TGCGCCAGCAGCCCTCCCATAGGACAGGGGGGGTACTATGGCTACACCTTC | CASSPPIGQGGYYGYTF
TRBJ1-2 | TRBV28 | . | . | TGTGCCAGCAGTAAATTCCCGACAGACCACTATGGCTACACCTTC | CASSKFPTDHYGYTF
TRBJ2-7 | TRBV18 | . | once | TGTGCCAGCTCACCTCAGACAAGCTACTACGAGCAGTACTTC | CASSPQTSYYEQYF
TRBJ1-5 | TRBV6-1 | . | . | TGTGCCAGCAGTGAACCGGGAAGCAATCAGCCCCAGCATTTT | CASSEPGSNQPQHF
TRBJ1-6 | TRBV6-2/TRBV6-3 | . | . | TGTGCCAGCAGTTACTCTAGGGGATCACCCCTCCACTTT | CASSYSRGSPLHF
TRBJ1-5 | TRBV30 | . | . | TGTGCCTGGAGTCGAACTGCGCGGGGGAATCAGCCCCAGCATTTT | CAWSRTARGNQPQHF
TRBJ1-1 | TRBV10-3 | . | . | TGTGCCATCAAGGAGGGGGGGGTGGATGGTGAAGCTTTCTTT | CAIKEGGVDGEAFF
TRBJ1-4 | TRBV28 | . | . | TGTGCCAGCAGTTATAGGGAGGGTGAAAAACTGTTTTTT | CASSYREGEKLFF
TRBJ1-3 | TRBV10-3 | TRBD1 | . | TGTGCCACACAAACAGGGGTCTCTGGAAACACCATATATTTT | CATQTGVSGNTIYF
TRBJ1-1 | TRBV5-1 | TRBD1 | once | TGCGCCAGCAGCACCCGGGACAGGGGGACTGAAGCTTTCTTT | CASSTRDRGTEAFF
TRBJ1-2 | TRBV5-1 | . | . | TGCGCCAGCAGCTTGTCGGGTACACAAGGCTACACCTTC | CASSLSGTQGYTF
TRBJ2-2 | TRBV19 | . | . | TGTGCCAGTAGTATCTGGACACCAGCGAACACCGGGGAGCTGTTTTTT | CASSIWTPANTGELFF
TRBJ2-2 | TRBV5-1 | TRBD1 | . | TGCGCCAGCAGCTTGGGGACAGGCCGATTCACCGGGGAGCTGTTTTTT | CASSLGTGRFTGELFF
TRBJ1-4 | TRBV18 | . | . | TGTGCCAGCTCACCACAGACAGCAACTAATGAAAAACTGTTTTTT | CASSPQTATNEKLFF
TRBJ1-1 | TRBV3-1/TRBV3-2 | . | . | TGTGCCAGCAGCCACCCGCCCATAGAGGCTTTCTTT | CASSHPPIEAFF